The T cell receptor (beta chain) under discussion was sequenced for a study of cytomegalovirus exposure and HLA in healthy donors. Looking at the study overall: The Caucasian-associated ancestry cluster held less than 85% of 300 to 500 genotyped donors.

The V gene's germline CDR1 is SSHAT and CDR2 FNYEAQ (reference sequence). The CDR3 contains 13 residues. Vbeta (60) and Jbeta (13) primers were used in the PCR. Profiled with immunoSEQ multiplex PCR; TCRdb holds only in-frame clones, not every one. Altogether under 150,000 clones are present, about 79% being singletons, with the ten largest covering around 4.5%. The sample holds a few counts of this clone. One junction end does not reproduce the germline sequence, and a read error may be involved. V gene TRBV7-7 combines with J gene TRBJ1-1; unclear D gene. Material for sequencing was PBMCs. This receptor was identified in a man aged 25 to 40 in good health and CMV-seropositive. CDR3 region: CASSLTENTEAFF. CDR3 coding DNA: TGTGCTAGCAGCTTAACAGAGAACACTGAAGCTTTCTTT.